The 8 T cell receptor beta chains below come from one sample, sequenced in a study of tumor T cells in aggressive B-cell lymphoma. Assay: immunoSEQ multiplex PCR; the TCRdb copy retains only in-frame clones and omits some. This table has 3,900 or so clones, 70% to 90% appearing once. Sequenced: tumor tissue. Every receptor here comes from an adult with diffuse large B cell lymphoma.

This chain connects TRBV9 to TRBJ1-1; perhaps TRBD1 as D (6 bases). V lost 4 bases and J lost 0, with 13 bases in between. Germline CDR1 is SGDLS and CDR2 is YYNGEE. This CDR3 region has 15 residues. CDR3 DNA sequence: TGTGCCAGCAGCCCTATTGGGGGCTTGAACACTGAAGCTTTCTTT. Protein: CASSPIGGLNTEAFF.

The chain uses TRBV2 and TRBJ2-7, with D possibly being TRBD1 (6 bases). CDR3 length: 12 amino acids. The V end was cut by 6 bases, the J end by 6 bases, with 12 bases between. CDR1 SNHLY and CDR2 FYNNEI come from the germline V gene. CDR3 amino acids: CASRIDRTEQYF. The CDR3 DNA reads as TGTGCCAGCAGGATCGACAGGACCGAGCAGTACTTC.

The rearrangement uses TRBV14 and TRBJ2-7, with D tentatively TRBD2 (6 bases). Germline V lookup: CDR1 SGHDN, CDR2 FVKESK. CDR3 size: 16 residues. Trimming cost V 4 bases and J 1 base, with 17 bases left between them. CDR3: CASSPGRGVISYEQYF. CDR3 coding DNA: TGTGCCAGCAGCCCCGGGAGAGGAGTTATTTCCTACGAGCAGTACTTC.

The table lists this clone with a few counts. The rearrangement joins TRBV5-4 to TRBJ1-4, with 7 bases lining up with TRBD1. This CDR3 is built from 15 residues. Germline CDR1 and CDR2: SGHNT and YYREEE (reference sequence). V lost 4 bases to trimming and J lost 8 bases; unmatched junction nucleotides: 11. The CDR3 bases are TGTGCCAGCAGCGCCCTACGGGACAGCGACGAAAAACTGTTTTTT. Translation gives CASSALRDSDEKLFF.

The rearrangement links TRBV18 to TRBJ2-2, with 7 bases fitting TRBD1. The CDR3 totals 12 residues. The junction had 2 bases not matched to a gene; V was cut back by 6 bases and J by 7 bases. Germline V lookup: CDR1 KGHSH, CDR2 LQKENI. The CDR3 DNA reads TGTGCCAGCTCGCGGACAGGCGGGGAGCTGTTTTTT. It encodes CASSRTGGELFF.

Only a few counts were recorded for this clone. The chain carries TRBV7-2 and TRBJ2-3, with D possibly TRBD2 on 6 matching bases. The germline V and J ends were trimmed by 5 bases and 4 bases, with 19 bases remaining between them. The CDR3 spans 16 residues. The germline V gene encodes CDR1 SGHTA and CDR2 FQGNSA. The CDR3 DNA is TGTGCCAGCAGCGGCGGGACTTGGGGATTCGCAGATACGCAGTATTTT. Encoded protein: CASSGGTWGFADTQYF. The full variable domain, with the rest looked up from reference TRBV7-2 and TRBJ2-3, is GAGVSQSPSNKVTEKGKDVELRCDPISGHTALYWYRQSLGQGLEFLIYFQGNSAPDKSGLPSDRFSAERTGGSVSTLTIQRTQQEDSAVYLCASSGGTWGFADTQYFGPGTRLTVL.

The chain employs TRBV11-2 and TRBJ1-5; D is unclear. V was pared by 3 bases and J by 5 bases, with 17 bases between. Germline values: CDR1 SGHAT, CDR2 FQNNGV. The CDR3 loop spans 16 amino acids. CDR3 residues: CASSFKYFVGDQPQHF. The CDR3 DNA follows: TGTGCCAGCAGCTTCAAGTACTTCGTCGGTGATCAGCCCCAGCATTTT.

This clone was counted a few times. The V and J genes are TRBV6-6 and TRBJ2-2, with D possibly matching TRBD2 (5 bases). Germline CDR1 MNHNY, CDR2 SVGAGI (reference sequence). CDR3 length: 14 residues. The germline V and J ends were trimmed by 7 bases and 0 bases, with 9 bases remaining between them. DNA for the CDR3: TGTGCCAGCATAGTAGCGACGAACACCGGGGAGCTGTTTTTT. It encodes CASIVATNTGELFF.